Included here is one T cell receptor beta chain sequence, with context. J gave up 3 bases and V 5 bases, and 21 bases lay outside the gene matches. The CDR3 consists of 19 residues. Germline lookup yields CDR1 SEHNR and CDR2 FQNEAQ (reference sequence). This sample is drawn from a study of blood T cell repertoires in COVID-19. Study-level background: Both acute and convalescent COVID-19 samples were obtained from the United States, Italy and Spain.

This table comes from immunoSEQ multiplex PCR, and its TCRdb copy is limited to in-frame clones, with some not included. The table has over 95,000 clones, about 88% seen once. Sequenced input: peripheral blood. The chain joins TRBV7-9 to TRBJ2-7, with 8 bases aligning to TRBD2. The sequence was collected from a woman aged 65 to 85 who had recovered from COVID-19. The CDR3 DNA sequence: TGTGCCAGCAGCCCCCGTCTGGGGATACAGCGGGAGAAAGGCTACGAGCAGTACTTC. Its translation: CASSPRLGIQREKGYEQYF.